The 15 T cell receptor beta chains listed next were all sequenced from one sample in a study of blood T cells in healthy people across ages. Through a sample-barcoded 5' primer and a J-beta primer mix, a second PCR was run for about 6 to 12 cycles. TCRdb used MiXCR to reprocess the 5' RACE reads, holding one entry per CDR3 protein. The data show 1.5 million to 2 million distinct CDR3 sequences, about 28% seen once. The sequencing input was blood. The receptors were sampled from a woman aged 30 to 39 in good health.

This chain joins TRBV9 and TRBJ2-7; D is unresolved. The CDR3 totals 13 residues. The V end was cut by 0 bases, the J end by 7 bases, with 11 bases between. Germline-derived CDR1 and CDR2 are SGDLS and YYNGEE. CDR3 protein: CASSVATRNEQYF. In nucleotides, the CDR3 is TGTGCCAGCAGCGTAGCTACGCGGAATGAGCAGTACTTC.

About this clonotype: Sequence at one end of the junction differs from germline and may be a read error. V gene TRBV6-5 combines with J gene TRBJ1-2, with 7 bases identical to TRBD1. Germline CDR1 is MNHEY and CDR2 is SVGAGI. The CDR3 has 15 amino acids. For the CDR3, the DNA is TGTGCCAACAGTTACTTGGGGGACAGCCCTGGGGGCTACACCTTC. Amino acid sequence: CANSYLGDSPGGYTF.

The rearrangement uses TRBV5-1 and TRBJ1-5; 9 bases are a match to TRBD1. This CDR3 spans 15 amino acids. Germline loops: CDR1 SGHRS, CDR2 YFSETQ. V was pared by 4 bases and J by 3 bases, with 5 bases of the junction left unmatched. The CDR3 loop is CASSATGGHNQPQHF. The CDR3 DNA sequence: TGCGCCAGCAGCGCGACAGGGGGACACAATCAGCCCCAGCATTTT.

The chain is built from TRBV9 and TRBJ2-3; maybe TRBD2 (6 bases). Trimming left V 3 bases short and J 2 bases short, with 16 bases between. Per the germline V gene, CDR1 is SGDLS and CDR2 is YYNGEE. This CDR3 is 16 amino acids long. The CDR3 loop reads CASSGRLGRDTDTQYF. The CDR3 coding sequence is TGTGCCAGCAGCGGTCGACTAGGAAGAGACACAGATACGCAGTATTTT.

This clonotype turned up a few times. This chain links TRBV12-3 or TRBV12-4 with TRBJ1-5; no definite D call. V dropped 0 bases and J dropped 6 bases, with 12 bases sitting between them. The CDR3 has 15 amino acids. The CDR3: CASSLAGRPGQPQHF. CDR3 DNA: TGTGCCAGCAGTTTAGCGGGGAGACCCGGTCAGCCCCAGCATTTT.

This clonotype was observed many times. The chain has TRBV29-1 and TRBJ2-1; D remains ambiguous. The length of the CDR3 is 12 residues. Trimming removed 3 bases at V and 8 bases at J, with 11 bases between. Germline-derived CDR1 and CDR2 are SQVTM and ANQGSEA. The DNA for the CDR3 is TGCAGCGTTGAGATGGGGTCGGATGAGCAGTTCTTC. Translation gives CSVEMGSDEQFF.

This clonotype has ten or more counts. CDR3 region: CASRNRQGGYEQYF. The CDR3 DNA sequence: TGTGCCAGCAGAAATCGACAGGGTGGGTACGAGCAGTACTTC. The chain uses TRBV28 and TRBJ2-7, with TRBD1 identical over 7 bases. V trimming: 6 bases; J trimming: 4 bases; junction bases outside the gene matches: 9. Germline V gene sequence: CDR1 MDHEN, CDR2 SYDVKM. The CDR3 has 14 amino acids.

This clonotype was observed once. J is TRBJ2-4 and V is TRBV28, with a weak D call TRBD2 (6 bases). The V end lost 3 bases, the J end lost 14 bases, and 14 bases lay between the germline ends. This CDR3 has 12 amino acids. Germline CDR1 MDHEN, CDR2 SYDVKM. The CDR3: CASSLGRREKYF. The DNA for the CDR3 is TGTGCCAGCAGTTTGGGGAGACGGGAGAAGTACTTC.

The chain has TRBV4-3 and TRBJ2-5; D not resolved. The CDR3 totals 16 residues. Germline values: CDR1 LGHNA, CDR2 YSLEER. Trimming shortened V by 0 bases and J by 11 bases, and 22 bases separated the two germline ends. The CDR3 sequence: CASSQDKVGSYNEQYF. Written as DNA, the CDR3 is TGCGCCAGCAGCCAAGATAAGGTGGGCTCCTACAATGAGCAGTACTTC.

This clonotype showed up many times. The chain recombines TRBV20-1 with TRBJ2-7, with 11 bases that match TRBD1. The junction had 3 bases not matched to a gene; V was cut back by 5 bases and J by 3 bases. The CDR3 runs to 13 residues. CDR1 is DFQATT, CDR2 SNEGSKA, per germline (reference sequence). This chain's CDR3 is CSAPGTGGYEQYF. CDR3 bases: TGCAGTGCTCCCGGGACAGGGGGCTACGAGCAGTACTTC.

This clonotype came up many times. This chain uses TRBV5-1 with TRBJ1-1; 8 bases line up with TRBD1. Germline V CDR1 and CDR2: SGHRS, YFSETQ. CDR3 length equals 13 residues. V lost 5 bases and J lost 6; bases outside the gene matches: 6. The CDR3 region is CASRPDRGAEAFF. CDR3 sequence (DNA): TGCGCCAGCAGACCTGACAGGGGTGCTGAAGCTTTCTTT. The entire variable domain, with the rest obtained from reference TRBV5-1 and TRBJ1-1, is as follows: KAGVTQTPRYLIKTRGQQVTLSCSPISGHRSVSWYQQTPGQGLQFLFEYFSETQRNKGNFPGRFSGRQFSNSRSEMNVSTLELGDSALYLCASRPDRGAEAFFGQGTRLTVV.

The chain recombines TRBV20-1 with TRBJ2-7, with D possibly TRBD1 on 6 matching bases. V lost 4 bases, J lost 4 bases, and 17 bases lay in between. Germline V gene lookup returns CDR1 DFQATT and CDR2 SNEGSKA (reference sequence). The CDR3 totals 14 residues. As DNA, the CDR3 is TGCAGTGCTAATCCGGGACACAAACGGTACGAGCAGTACTTC. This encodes CSANPGHKRYEQYF.

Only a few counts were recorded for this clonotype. The CDR3 DNA follows: TGTGCCTGGAAAGGAGGAAACTACGAGCAGTACTTC. Protein: CAWKGGNYEQYF. The chain links TRBV30 to TRBJ2-7; perhaps TRBD2 as D (5 bases). V shed 4 bases and J shed 3 bases, with 10 bases lying between them. This CDR3 comprises 12 residues. The V gene's germline CDR1 is GTSNPN and CDR2 SVGIG (reference sequence).

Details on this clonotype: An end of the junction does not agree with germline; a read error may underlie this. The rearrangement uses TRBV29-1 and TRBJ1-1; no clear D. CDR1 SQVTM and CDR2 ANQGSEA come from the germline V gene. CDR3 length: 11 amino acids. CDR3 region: CGVDGVTEAFF. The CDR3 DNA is TGCGGCGTTGATGGGGTGACTGAAGCTTTCTTT.

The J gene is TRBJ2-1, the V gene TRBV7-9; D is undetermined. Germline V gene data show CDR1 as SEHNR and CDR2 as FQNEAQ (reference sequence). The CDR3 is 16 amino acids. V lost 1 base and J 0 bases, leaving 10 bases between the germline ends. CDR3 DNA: TGTGCCAGCAGCTTAGTTCCGCCCTCCTCCTACAATGAGCAGTTCTTC. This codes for CASSLVPPSSYNEQFF.